This T cell receptor (beta chain) was captured by sequencing in a study of OX40 agonist ivuxolimab in advanced cancers. For the study at large: The patients received agonistic anti-OX40 (CD134) antibody ivuxolimab. Enrolled patients in dose escalation had cancers that were hepatocellular carcinoma, melanoma, renal cell or head and neck cancer. Eligibility rules accepted prior anti-PD-1, anti-PD-L1 or anti-CTLA-4 therapy, and 40% to 50% had some.

On this clone: The antigen is not known.

Profiled with immunoSEQ multiplex PCR; TCRdb holds only in-frame clones, not every one. The sample shows fewer than 65,000 clones, around 86% of them seen only once. Study observations and caveats: CD8+ T cells averaged more expanded clones than CD4+.

Germline V lookup: CDR1 SGHRS, CDR2 YFSETQ. This CDR3 contains 15 residues. Trimming took 0 bases from V and 2 from J; bases not matched to a gene: 3. The receptor was derived from an adult with an advanced solid tumor such as melanoma, head and neck, liver or kidney cancer. This specimen consisted of CD4+ or CD8+ T cells sorted from blood, obtained in a trial of the OX40 agonist ivuxolimab. V is TRBV5-1 and J is TRBJ2-3; 7 positions match TRBD1. CDR3 loop: CASSLEQGNTDTQYF. The CDR3 DNA reads as TGCGCCAGCAGCTTGGAACAGGGGAACACAGATACGCAGTATTTT.